This T cell receptor beta chain was found in a study of human T cells and chemical hapten exposure. Time point described: patch test 1, 2 weeks after DPC sensitization. This sample's treatment: therapeutic diphenylcyclopropenone sensitization with weekly scalp DPC. On this clonotype: The antigen is unknown.

Broader study findings: The number of TCRs over 1 in 1000 frequency stayed unchanged after DPC.

Within the library, unique molecular identifiers were attached to each individual cDNA molecule. TCRdb fed the RACE reads into MiXCR, producing one record per CDR3 protein. The repertoire holds 180,000 or so distinct CDR3 sequences, with about 14% as singletons. The source material was whole blood, sampled in connection with sensitization to the hapten diphenylcyclopropenone (DPC). This clonotype was sampled from a woman younger than 45 with alopecia areata. Some clones in this sample may be carry-over from other donors' samples.

CDR3: CASSPNAASTDTQYF. In nucleotides, the CDR3 is TGCGCCAGCAGCCCCAATGCAGCTAGCACAGATACGCAGTATTTT. The chain joins TRBV5-1 to TRBJ2-3; D unclear. Germline V gene data show CDR1 as SGHRS and CDR2 as YFSETQ. The CDR3 runs 15 residues. The V and J ends lost 4 bases and 0 bases respectively, with 12 bases between them.